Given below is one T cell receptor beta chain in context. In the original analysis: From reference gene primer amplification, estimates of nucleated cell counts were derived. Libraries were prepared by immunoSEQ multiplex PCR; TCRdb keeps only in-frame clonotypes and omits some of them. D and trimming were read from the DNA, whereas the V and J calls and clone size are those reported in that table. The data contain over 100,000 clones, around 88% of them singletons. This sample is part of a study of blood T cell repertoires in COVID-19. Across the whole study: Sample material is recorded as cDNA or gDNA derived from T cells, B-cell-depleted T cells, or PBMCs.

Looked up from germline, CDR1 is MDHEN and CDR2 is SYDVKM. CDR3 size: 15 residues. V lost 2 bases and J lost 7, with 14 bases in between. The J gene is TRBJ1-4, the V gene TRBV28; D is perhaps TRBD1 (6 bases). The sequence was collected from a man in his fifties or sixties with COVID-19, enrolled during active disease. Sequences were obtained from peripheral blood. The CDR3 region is CASSLGPGEGEKLFF. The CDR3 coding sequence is TGTGCCAGCAGTTTAGGCCCAGGGGAAGGTGAAAAACTGTTTTTT.